This paragraph covers one T cell receptor beta chain sequence. Its ends do not fully match the called genes, so a read error is possible. These data originate in a study of CD8 T cells in ankylosing spondylitis. Germline CDR1 and CDR2: ENHRY and SYGVKD. The length of the CDR3 is 13 residues. TCRdb independently ran MiXCR on the 5' RACE reads; one entry per CDR3 protein. The sample lists tens of thousands of distinct CDR3 sequences, approximately 9.9% seen once, with approximately 1.4% in the top ten. Sequenced material: blood, either unsorted or a sorted T cell fraction (not recorded which). V is TRBV10-3 and J is TRBJ1-6; D not certain. The clonotype originates from a male donor with ankylosing spondylitis or in good health (not recorded which). CDR3 nucleotides: TGTGCCATCACTGAGTTGGAAGGGTCACCCCTCCACTTT. It translates to CAITELEGSPLHF.